One and the same sample provided the 24 T cell receptor beta chains below, sequenced in a study of identifying expanded T cells in peripheral blood. Sequenced by immunoSEQ multiplex PCR; TCRdb stores in-frame clones only, minus some. The profile shows about 91,000 clones, about nine tenths of them singletons. Sequencing used blood. The receptors come from a person aged 18 to 75 in good health.

This clone has a handful of counts. This chain uses TRBV7-9 with TRBJ2-2; D is unresolved. This CDR3 region has 13 residues. V lost 4 bases and J lost 9, with 12 bases in between. CDR1 and CDR2 (germline): SEHNR, FQNEAQ (reference sequence). The CDR3 region is CASSSTIGRELFF. CDR3 nucleotides: TGTGCCAGCAGCTCAACTATCGGGCGGGAGCTGTTTTTT.

J is TRBJ1-5 and V is TRBV6-1, with a possible D match to TRBD1 (5 bases). The CDR3 length is 15 residues. Germline CDR1 is MNHNS and CDR2 is SASEGT. Trimming removed 0 bases at V and 3 bases at J, with 9 bases between. The CDR3 DNA reads as TGTGCCAGCAGTGAAGCCCGACAGTTCAATCAGCCCCAGCATTTT. The encoded protein is CASSEARQFNQPQHF.

The chain recombines TRBV30 with TRBJ2-5; D unresolved. This CDR3 has 13 residues. The ends were cut back, 1 base at V and 5 bases at J, with 11 bases in the middle. CDR1 is GTSNPN and CDR2 is SVGIG in the germline V gene (reference sequence). The CDR3 loop is CAWSGGYGETQYF. CDR3 DNA sequence: TGTGCCTGGAGTGGGGGTTATGGGGAGACCCAGTACTTC.

This chain connects TRBV27 to TRBJ1-4; 8 nucleotides match TRBD1. V dropped 3 bases and J dropped 7; count of bases not matched to a gene: 10. Germline V gives CDR1 MNHEY, CDR2 SMNVEV (reference sequence). This CDR3 is built from 16 residues. DNA of the CDR3: TGTGCCAGCAGTTTTCGGATCGGACAGGGTATTGAAAAACTGTTTTTT. Translating it yields CASSFRIGQGIEKLFF.

The chain uses TRBV6-5 and TRBJ2-3; weak D call: TRBD1 (6 bases). The germline V and J ends were trimmed by 5 bases and 0 bases, with 9 bases remaining between them. Germline V gene data show CDR1 as MNHEY and CDR2 as SVGAGI. This CDR3 comprises 14 residues. The chain's CDR3 is CASSPQGSTDTQYF. CDR3 DNA: TGTGCCAGCAGTCCACAGGGAAGCACAGATACGCAGTATTTT.

The J gene is TRBJ2-7, the V gene TRBV7-2, with TRBD1 as a possible D gene (5 bases). The CDR3 is 14 residues long. The V end lost 1 base, the J end lost 2 bases, and 9 bases lay between the germline ends. The germline V gene encodes CDR1 SGHTA and CDR2 FQGNSA. CDR3 sequence (DNA): TGTGCCAGCAGCTTAGAGGCAGGGCCCTACGAGCAGTACTTC. It translates to CASSLEAGPYEQYF.

The CDR3: CASSAGGDSTEAFF. The CDR3 DNA sequence: TGTGCCAGCAGTGCCGGGGGGGACAGCACTGAAGCTTTCTTT. This chain connects TRBV6-4 to TRBJ1-1; 7 bases agree with TRBD1. This CDR3 contains 14 residues. Germline trimming cut 4 bases from V and 4 bases from J; bases unmatched to any gene: 6. Germline lookup yields CDR1 MRHNA and CDR2 SNTAGT.

This clone has only one observation. In DNA, the CDR3 is TGCGCCAGCAGCTCCAACCCTCGGGAGGGGGGTGGTGAGCAGTTCTTC. Its translation: CASSSNPREGGGEQFF. The V and J genes are TRBV5-1 and TRBJ2-1, with 8 bases fitting TRBD2. The germline CDR1 and CDR2 sequences are SGHRS and YFSETQ. This CDR3 is 16 amino acids long. Trimming took 3 bases from V and 9 from J; bases not matched to a gene: 14.

The genes are TRBV5-1 and TRBJ2-3, with D unclear. Trimming stripped 0 bases from V and 2 bases from J, with 7 bases between. Germline V CDR1 and CDR2: SGHRS, YFSETQ. The CDR3 totals 14 residues. The CDR3 loop reads CASSLEQITDTQYF. In DNA, the CDR3 is TGCGCCAGCAGCTTGGAACAGATCACAGATACGCAGTATTTT.

The CDR3 DNA follows: TGCGCCAGCAGCCGGGCAGGAGGCACCGGGGAGCTGTTTTTT. Translation gives CASSRAGGTGELFF. The rearrangement uses TRBV4-1 and TRBJ2-2, with D possibly TRBD2 on 5 matching bases. CDR1 is MGHRA and CDR2 is YSYEKL in the germline V gene. The CDR3 totals 14 residues. Between the trimmed V and J ends, which lost 4 bases and 4 bases, there was a span of 10 bases.

This clone was detected once. The chain employs TRBV27 and TRBJ1-4, with a possible D match to TRBD1 (5 bases). Germline V gene data show CDR1 as MNHEY and CDR2 as SMNVEV (reference sequence). This CDR3 comprises 10 residues. Trimming took off 9 bases at V and 8 bases at J, with 7 bases between the two ends. CDR3 bases: TGTGCCAGTGCAGGGGAAAAACTGTTTTTT. It specifies CASAGEKLFF.

The chain carries TRBV11-3 and TRBJ2-2; no reliable D call. The CDR3 length is 18 residues. CDR1 SGHNT and CDR2 YENEEA come from the germline V gene. V was shortened by 1 base and J by 0 bases, with 15 bases between the two germline ends. The CDR3: CASSLGGGGAANTGELFF. The CDR3 coding sequence is TGTGCCAGCAGCTTAGGAGGCGGCGGAGCCGCGAACACCGGGGAGCTGTTTTTT.

DNA of the CDR3: TGTGCCAGCAGCGCAACAGGCCGACCACCTTCTCAAGAGACCCAGTACTTC. This codes for CASSATGRPPSQETQYF. This chain uses TRBV5-6 with TRBJ2-5; possibly TRBD1 for D (5 bases). Germline CDR1 and CDR2: SGHDT and YYEEEE. The CDR3 extends over 17 amino acids. Trimming pared 4 bases from V and 2 bases from J, leaving 21 bases between.

The chain couples TRBV7-8 to TRBJ1-5, with 10 bases lining up with TRBD1. Germline-derived CDR1 and CDR2 are SGHVS and FQNEAQ. Germline trimming cut 5 bases from V and 6 bases from J; bases unmatched to any gene: 10. This CDR3 is built from 16 residues. CDR3 sequence: CASSPDRQGAGQPQHF. The DNA for the CDR3 is TGTGCCAGCAGCCCGGATCGACAGGGGGCGGGTCAGCCCCAGCATTTT.

This chain joins TRBV12-5 and TRBJ2-1; the match to TRBD2 covers 11 bases. This CDR3 has 15 amino acids. The V gene end was trimmed by 2 bases and the J gene end by 9 bases; junction bases not matched to a gene: 6. Germline CDR1 reads LGHNT; CDR2 reads FRNRAP. CDR3 in amino acids: CASGLRLAGMGEQFF. CDR3 nucleotides: TGTGCTAGTGGTTTGAGACTAGCGGGGATGGGTGAGCAGTTCTTC.

The chain uses TRBV28 and TRBJ2-7, with D unclear. This CDR3 region has 13 residues. Deletions cut 6 bases from V and 4 bases from J, with 13 bases between. CDR1 and CDR2 (germline): MDHEN, SYDVKM. CDR3 bases: TGTGCCAGCAGCTTGCCGGCAATATACGAGCAGTACTTC. It yields the protein CASSLPAIYEQYF.

The chain carries TRBV7-2 and TRBJ2-1; 14 bases map to TRBD2. Germline V lookup: CDR1 SGHTA, CDR2 FQGNSA. The CDR3 sequence is 15 residues long. The junction had 4 bases not matched to a gene; V was cut back by 4 bases and J by 8 bases. CDR3 nucleotide sequence: TGTGCCAGCAGCTCGGGACTAGCGGGAGTCGATGAGCAGTTCTTC. Translated, it gives CASSSGLAGVDEQFF.

V and J are TRBV30 and TRBJ2-7; the D is unclear. The CDR3 is made up of 10 amino acids. Looked up from germline, CDR1 is GTSNPN and CDR2 is SVGIG (reference sequence). The germline V and J ends were trimmed by 5 bases and 4 bases, with 6 bases remaining between them. The CDR3 is CAWGVYEQYF. The CDR3, as DNA: TGTGCCTGGGGGGTTTACGAGCAGTACTTC.

This clone came up once. This sequence joins TRBV5-5 and TRBJ2-1; 9 bases are a match to TRBD2. After removal of 4 bases from V and 0 bases from J, the junction contained 2 bases not matched to a gene. The CDR3 sequence is 15 residues long. Germline lookup yields CDR1 SGHKS and CDR2 YYEKEE (reference sequence). The CDR3 nucleotides are TGTGCCAGCAGCCCTAGCGGGACCTCCTACAATGAGCAGTTCTTC. It yields the protein CASSPSGTSYNEQFF. Filled out from reference TRBV5-5 and TRBJ2-1, the complete variable domain reads DAGVTQSPTHLIKTRGQQVTLRCSPISGHKSVSWYQQVLGQGPQFIFQYYEKEERGRGNFPDRFSARQFPNYSSELNVNALLLGDSALYLCASSPSGTSYNEQFFGPGTRLTVL.

The genes are TRBV4-1 and TRBJ1-5; tentative D call: TRBD1 (6 bases). Looked up from germline, CDR1 is MGHRA and CDR2 is YSYEKL. The V and J ends lost 2 bases and 0 bases respectively, with 11 bases between them. CDR3 size: 16 residues. The CDR3 DNA reads TGCGCCAGCAGCCAAAGGGGGGGAAATAGCAATCAGCCCCAGCATTTT. The encoded protein is CASSQRGGNSNQPQHF.

V usage is TRBV10-2 and J usage is TRBJ1-5; 8 bases match TRBD1. The ends lost 7 bases at V and 6 bases at J; junction bases unmatched: 2. The CDR3 sequence is 12 residues long. CDR1 and CDR2 (germline): WSHSY, SAAADI. CDR3 protein: CASTQGAQPQHF. CDR3 bases: TGCGCCAGCACGCAGGGGGCTCAGCCCCAGCATTTT.

CDR3 coding DNA: TGCGCCAGCAGCTCTGACAGCCCCAACACTGAAGCTTTCTTT. Translated, it gives CASSSDSPNTEAFF. The chain employs TRBV5-1 and TRBJ1-1, with a tentative D call TRBD1 (5 bases). CDR1 is SGHRS and CDR2 is YFSETQ in the germline V gene. This CDR3 has 14 residues. Deletions cut 3 bases from V and 2 bases from J, with 11 bases between.

The chain links TRBV27 to TRBJ2-7, with D unclear. The CDR3 spans 12 residues. The V gene's germline CDR1 is MNHEY and CDR2 SMNVEV (reference sequence). Trimming removed 4 bases from V and 2 bases from J, with 6 bases in between. CDR3 coding DNA: TGTGCCAGCAGTTCGGCGGCCTACGAGCAGTACTTC. As protein: CASSSAAYEQYF.

This chain links TRBV7-7 with TRBJ2-5; a possible D gene is TRBD2 (6 bases). The ends were cut back, 5 bases at V and 1 base at J, with 14 bases in the middle. The germline V gene encodes CDR1 SSHAT and CDR2 FNYEAQ (reference sequence). This CDR3 has 15 amino acids. In DNA, the CDR3 is TGTGCCAGCAGCGCCAGACTAGGCGTCCAAGAGACCCAGTACTTC. It yields the protein CASSARLGVQETQYF.